This TCR beta chain originates from a study of blood T cells in healthy people across ages. This clonotype was detected only a few times. The CDR3 is 14 residues long. The germline V and J ends were trimmed by 3 bases and 3 bases, with 12 bases remaining between them. Germline CDR1 SGHRS, CDR2 YFSETQ. Primers used in a second PCR of about 6 to 12 cycles were a sample-barcoded 5' primer and a J-beta primer mix. TCRdb re-derived calls from the 5' RACE reads in MiXCR, one entry per CDR3 protein. The sample comprises some 890,000 distinct CDR3 sequences, roughly 29% of which are singletons, and about a tenth rests with the top ten. These data were also reused for a study on T cells of mothers and their children.

The sequenced sample consisted of blood. V gene TRBV5-1 combines with J gene TRBJ1-1, with D unclear. The receptor comes from a woman between 40 and 50 years old in good health. CDR3: CASSSRTSDTEAFF. The CDR3 DNA sequence: TGCGCCAGCAGCTCGCGGACTAGTGACACTGAAGCTTTCTTT.